This entry features one TCR beta chain sequence. The antigen is not known. This entry belongs to a study of shared clonotypes between healthy human individuals. Study-level points and caveats: Sequencing depth was expected to influence donor clonotype sharing.

From germline, CDR1 is SGHRS and CDR2 YFSETQ. The CDR3 length is 15 residues. The V and J ends lost 4 bases and 5 bases respectively, with 13 bases between them. Roughly 200 ng DNA, tens of thousands of T cell genomes, went into each sorted-subset replicate PCR. The repertoire was sequenced with immunoSEQ multiplex PCR; TCRdb's copy has only in-frame clones and lacks some. The table records roughly 2.6 million clones, roughly nine tenths of them present only once. The material sequenced was naive CD4+ T cells sorted from blood. The subset here: CD45RA+ positively selected. The chain has TRBV5-1 and TRBJ1-6; a possible D gene is TRBD1 (5 bases). The source is a man aged 18 to 30 in good health. CDR3 loop: CASSAGTPNNSPLHF. DNA for the CDR3: TGCGCCAGCAGCGCCGGGACGCCGAATAATTCACCCCTCCACTTT. Based on the CDR3 plus reference TRBV5-1 and TRBJ1-6, the full variable domain is KAGVTQTPRYLIKTRGQQVTLSCSPISGHRSVSWYQQTPGQGLQFLFEYFSETQRNKGNFPGRFSGRQFSNSRSEMNVSTLELGDSALYLCASSAGTPNNSPLHFGNGTRLTVT.